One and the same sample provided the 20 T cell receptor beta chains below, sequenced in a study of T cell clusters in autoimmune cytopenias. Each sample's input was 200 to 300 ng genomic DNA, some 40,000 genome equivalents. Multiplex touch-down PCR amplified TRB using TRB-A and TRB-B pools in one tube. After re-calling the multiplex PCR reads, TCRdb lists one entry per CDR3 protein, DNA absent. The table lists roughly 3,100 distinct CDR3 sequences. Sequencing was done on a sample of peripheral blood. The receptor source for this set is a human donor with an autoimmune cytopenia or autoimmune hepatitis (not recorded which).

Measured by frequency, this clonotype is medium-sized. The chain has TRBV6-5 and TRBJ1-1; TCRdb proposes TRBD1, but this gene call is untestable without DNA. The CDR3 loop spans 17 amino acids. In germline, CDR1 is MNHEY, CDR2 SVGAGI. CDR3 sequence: CASSYLFWAGANTEAFF.

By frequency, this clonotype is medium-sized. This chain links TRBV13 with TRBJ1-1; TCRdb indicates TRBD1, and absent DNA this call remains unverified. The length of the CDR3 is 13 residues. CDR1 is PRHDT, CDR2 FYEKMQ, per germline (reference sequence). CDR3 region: CASSLGKGLEAFF. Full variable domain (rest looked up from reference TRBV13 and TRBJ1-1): AAGVIQSPRHLIKEKRETATLKCYPIPRHDTVYWYQQGPGQDPQFLISFYEKMQSDKGSIPDRFSAQQFSDYHSELNMSSLELGDSALYFCASSLGKGLEAFFGQGTRLTVV.

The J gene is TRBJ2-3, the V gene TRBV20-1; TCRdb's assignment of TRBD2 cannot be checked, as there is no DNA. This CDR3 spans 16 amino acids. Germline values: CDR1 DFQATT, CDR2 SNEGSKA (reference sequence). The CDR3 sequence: CSSGLAGGPGSDTQYF.

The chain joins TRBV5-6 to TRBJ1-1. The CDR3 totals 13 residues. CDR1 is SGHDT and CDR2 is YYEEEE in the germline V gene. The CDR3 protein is CASSRVMNTEAFF.

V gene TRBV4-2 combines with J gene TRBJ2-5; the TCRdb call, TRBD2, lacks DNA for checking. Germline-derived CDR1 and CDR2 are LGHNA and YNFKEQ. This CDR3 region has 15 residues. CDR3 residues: CASSPRAGYQETQYF.

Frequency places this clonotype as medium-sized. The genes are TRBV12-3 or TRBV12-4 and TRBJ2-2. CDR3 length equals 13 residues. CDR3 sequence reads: CASILRGTGELFF.

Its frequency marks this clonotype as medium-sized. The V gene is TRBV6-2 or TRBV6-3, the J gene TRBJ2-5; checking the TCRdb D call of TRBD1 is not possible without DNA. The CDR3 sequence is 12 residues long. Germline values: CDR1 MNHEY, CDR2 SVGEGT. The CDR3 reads CASRRDPETQYF.

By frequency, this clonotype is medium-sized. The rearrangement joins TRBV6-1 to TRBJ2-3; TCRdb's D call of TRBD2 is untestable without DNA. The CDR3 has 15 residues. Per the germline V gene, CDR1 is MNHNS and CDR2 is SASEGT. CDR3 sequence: CASSELAGGPDTQYF.

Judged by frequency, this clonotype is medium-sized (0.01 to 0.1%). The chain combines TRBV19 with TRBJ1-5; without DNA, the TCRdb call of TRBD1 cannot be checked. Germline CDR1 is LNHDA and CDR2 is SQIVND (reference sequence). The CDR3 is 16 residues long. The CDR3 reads CASSLGHTRGNQPQHF. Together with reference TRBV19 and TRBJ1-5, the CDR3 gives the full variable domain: DGGITQSPKYLFRKEGQNVTLSCEQNLNHDAMYWYRQDPGQGLRLIYYSQIVNDFQKGDIAEGYSVSREKKESFPLTVTSAQKNPTAFYLCASSLGHTRGNQPQHFGDGTRLSIL.

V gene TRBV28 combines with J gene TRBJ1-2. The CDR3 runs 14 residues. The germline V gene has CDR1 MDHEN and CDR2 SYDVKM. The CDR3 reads CASSLKGSMAGYTF.

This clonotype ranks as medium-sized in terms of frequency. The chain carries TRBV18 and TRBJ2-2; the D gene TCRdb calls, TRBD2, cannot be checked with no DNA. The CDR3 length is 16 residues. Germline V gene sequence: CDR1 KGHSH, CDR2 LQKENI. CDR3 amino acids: CASSPYSGGNTGELFF.

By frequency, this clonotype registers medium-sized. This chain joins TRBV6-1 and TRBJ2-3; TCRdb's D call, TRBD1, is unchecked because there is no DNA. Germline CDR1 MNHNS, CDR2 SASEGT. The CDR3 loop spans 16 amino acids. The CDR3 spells CASSSRGLRGTDTQYF.

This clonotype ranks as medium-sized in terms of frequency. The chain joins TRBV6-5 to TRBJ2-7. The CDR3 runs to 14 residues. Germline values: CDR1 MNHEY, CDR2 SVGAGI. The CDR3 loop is CASSSIAGTYEQYF.

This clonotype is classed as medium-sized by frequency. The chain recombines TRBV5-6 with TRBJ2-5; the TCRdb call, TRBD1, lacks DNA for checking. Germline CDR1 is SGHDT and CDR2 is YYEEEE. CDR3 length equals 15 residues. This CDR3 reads CASSLGDRVLGTQYF. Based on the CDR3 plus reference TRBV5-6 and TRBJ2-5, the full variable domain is DAGVTQSPTHLIKTRGQQVTLRCSPKSGHDTVSWYQQALGQGPQFIFQYYEEEERQRGNFPDRFSGHQFPNYSSELNVNALLLGDSALYLCASSLGDRVLGTQYFGPGTRLLVL.

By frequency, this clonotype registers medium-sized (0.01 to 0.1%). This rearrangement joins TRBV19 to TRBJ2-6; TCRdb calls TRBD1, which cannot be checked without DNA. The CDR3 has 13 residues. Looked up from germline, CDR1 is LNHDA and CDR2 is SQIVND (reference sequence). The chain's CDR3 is CATSGTGISVLTF.

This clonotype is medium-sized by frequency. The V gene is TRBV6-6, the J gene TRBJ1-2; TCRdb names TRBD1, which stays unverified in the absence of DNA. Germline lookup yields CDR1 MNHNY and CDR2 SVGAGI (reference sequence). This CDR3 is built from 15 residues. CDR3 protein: CASSTPGTGNYGYTF.

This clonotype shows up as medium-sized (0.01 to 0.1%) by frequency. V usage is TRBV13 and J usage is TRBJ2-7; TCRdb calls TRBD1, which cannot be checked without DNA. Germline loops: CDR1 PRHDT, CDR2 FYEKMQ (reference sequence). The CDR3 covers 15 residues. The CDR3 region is CASSARTLQKHEQYF.

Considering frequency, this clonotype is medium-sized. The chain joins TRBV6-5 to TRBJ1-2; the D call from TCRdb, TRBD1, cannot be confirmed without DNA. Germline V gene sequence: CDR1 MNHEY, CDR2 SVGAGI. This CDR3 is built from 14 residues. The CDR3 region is CASSYSGGSYGYTF.

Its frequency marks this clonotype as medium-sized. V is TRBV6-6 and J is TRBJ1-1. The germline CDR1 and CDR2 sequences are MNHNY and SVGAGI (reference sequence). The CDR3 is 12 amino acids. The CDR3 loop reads CASSYSNTEAFF.

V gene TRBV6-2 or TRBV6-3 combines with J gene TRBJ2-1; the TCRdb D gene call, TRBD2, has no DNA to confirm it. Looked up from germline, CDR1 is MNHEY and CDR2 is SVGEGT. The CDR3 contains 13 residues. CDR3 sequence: CASSYSGGGEQFF.